This T cell receptor beta chain stems from a study of human T cells and chemical hapten exposure. Whole-study context: Patch tests applied 0.01% DPC to the upper back, read at 6 days.

Trimming stripped 6 bases from V and 0 bases from J, with 15 bases between. From germline, CDR1 is MNHEY and CDR2 SVGAGI. The CDR3 has 16 residues. In TCRdb, the RACE reads were re-called with MiXCR into one record per CDR3 protein. The data show some 180,000 distinct CDR3 sequences, around 22% seen once. This clonotype has a single count. Its antigen is currently unknown. Study results and caveats: Counts of TCRs above 1 in 1000 frequency stayed unchanged with DPC sensitization. In comparison with controls, expanded TCRs gave rise to a significantly larger number of large CDR3 similarity clusters.

Noted time point: patch test 1, 2 weeks after DPC sensitization. Documented treatment: therapeutic diphenylcyclopropenone sensitization with weekly scalp DPC. Alopecia patients deemed DPC-suitable, aged 18 to 70, excluding pregnancy. This specimen was whole blood, taken in connection with sensitization to the hapten diphenylcyclopropenone (DPC). The rearrangement uses TRBV6-5 and TRBJ2-4, with D possibly matching TRBD1 (6 bases). The sequence came from a woman between 50 and 59 years old with alopecia areata. Some clones in this sample may be carry-over from other donors' samples. The CDR3, as DNA: TGTGCCAGCAGCCATACAGGGAACTCAGCCAAAAACATTCAGTACTTC. Its protein product is CASSHTGNSAKNIQYF.